These 30 T cell receptor beta chains were sequenced from one sample in a study of cytomegalovirus exposure and HLA in healthy donors. Clones were read by immunoSEQ multiplex PCR, and TCRdb kept only the in-frame ones, dropping some. The data hold 250,000 to 300,000 clones, with 90% observed a single time. The sample was PBMCs. The receptor set was obtained from a woman aged 18-29 years in good health and CMV-seronegative.

J is TRBJ1-3 and V is TRBV5-4; D is possibly TRBD1 (5 bases). The CDR3 is 16 amino acids. The V and J ends lost 4 bases and 0 bases respectively, with 14 bases between them. The germline V gene has CDR1 SGHNT and CDR2 YYREEE (reference sequence). Here the CDR3 DNA reads TGTGCCAGCAGCCCCCGACAGAGCAACTCTGGAAACACCATATATTTT. Translated: CASSPRQSNSGNTIYF.

The rearrangement links TRBV2 to TRBJ1-6, with D possibly matching TRBD1 (5 bases). This CDR3 is 13 amino acids long. Germline V gene sequence: CDR1 SNHLY, CDR2 FYNNEI. The germline V and J ends were trimmed by 4 bases and 10 bases, with 11 bases remaining between them. CDR3 DNA: TGTGCCAGCAGTGCCCAGGGATGGTCACCCCTCCACTTT. Its translation: CASSAQGWSPLHF.

This chain uses TRBV4-1 with TRBJ2-5; TRBD2 agrees at 11 bases. The CDR3 contains 18 residues. The V gene's germline CDR1 is MGHRA and CDR2 YSYEKL. With V trimmed by 0 bases and J by 0 bases, 6 bases remained unmatched. CDR3 nucleotides: TGCGCCAGCAGCCAAGAACTAGCGGGGGTAGGGTACCAAGAGACCCAGTACTTC. It yields the protein CASSQELAGVGYQETQYF.

The chain uses TRBV6-5 and TRBJ2-3; D is ambiguous. Germline V CDR1 and CDR2: MNHEY, SVGAGI. The CDR3 has 16 amino acids. V shed 0 bases and J shed 6 bases, with 16 bases lying between them. CDR3 in amino acids: CASSYSPYQQSDTQYF. DNA for the CDR3: TGTGCCAGCAGTTACTCGCCATACCAACAATCGGATACGCAGTATTTT.

This chain connects TRBV5-4 to TRBJ2-4; 11 nucleotides agree with TRBD1. With 0 bases clipped from V and 2 bases from J, the junction kept 4 bases outside the gene matches. The CDR3 totals 17 residues. Germline V gene data show CDR1 as SGHNT and CDR2 as YYREEE (reference sequence). The CDR3 coding sequence is TGTGCCAGCAGCTTGGGGGACAGGGGGTTGACCAAAAACATTCAGTACTTC. Translating it yields CASSLGDRGLTKNIQYF.

V usage is TRBV28 and J usage is TRBJ2-1; 10 positions match TRBD1. CDR1 and CDR2 (germline): MDHEN, SYDVKM. V dropped 5 bases and J dropped 8; count of bases not matched to a gene: 9. The CDR3 covers 15 residues. Written as DNA, the CDR3 is TGTGCCAGCAGTGAAAGGACAGGGGGGCCAGATGAGCAGTTCTTC. Translation: CASSERTGGPDEQFF.

The table lists this clone with a count of one. Here the CDR3 DNA reads TGTGCCAGCAGTGGATCGGCAGGGGCTGGAAACACCATATATTTT. Protein product: CASSGSAGAGNTIYF. This rearrangement joins TRBV2 to TRBJ1-3; D may be TRBD1 (6 bases). The CDR3 is made up of 15 amino acids. Looked up from germline, CDR1 is SNHLY and CDR2 is FYNNEI. V was cut by 4 bases and J by 2 bases, with 12 bases left in between.

The chain recombines TRBV10-2 with TRBJ2-3, with 12 bases aligning to TRBD2. V lost 5 bases to trimming and J lost 0 bases; unmatched junction nucleotides: 6. The CDR3 has 17 residues. Germline CDR1 and CDR2: WSHSY and SAAADI. The CDR3 coding sequence is TGCGCCAGCAGTTATGCTAGCGGGGGGGCCAGCACAGATACGCAGTATTTT. This encodes CASSYASGGASTDTQYF.

The chain couples TRBV6-6 to TRBJ2-3; 9 bases are shared with TRBD1. V was pared by 5 bases and J by 0 bases, with 3 bases of the junction left unmatched. The germline gives CDR1 MNHNY, CDR2 SVGAGI (reference sequence). This CDR3 spans 15 amino acids. The CDR3 sequence: CASSPQGASTDTQYF. The CDR3 region has the DNA TGTGCCAGCAGTCCACAGGGGGCAAGCACAGATACGCAGTATTTT.

As to this clone: In the same sample, other DNA sequences code for this CDR3. This chain uses TRBV4-3 with TRBJ2-2; D uncertain. V lost 0 bases and J lost 5, with 10 bases in between. The CDR3 runs 15 residues. Germline loops: CDR1 LGHNA, CDR2 YSLEER. The DNA for the CDR3 is TGCGCCAGCAGCCAAGATTCCCCAAATACCGGGGAGCTGTTTTTT. Amino acids: CASSQDSPNTGELFF.

Details on this clone: A junction end diverges from the germline sequence, so it may reflect a read error. This chain links TRBV7-9 with TRBJ2-1; D is unresolved. This CDR3 has 14 residues. CDR1 and CDR2 from the germline V gene are SEHNR and FQNEAQ (reference sequence). CDR3 sequence: CASRLGPEDNEQFF. CDR3 in DNA: TGTGCCAGCAGGTTAGGGCCTGAGGATAATGAGCAGTTCTTC. Based on the CDR3 plus reference TRBV7-9 and TRBJ2-1, the full variable domain is DTGVSQNPRHKITKRGQNVTFRCDPISEHNRLYWYRQTLGQGPEFLTYFQNEAQLEKSRLLSDRFSAERPKGSFSTLEIQRTEQGDSAMYLCASRLGPEDNEQFFGPGTRLTVL.

V usage is TRBV15 and J usage is TRBJ2-1; D is unclear. The ends were cut back, 0 bases at V and 0 bases at J, with 9 bases in the middle. From germline, CDR1 is LNHNV and CDR2 YYDKDF (reference sequence). The CDR3 consists of 16 residues. The CDR3 DNA reads TGTGCCACCAGCAGAGATCTTACAGTCTCCTACAATGAGCAGTTCTTC. Its translation: CATSRDLTVSYNEQFF. Based on the CDR3 plus reference TRBV15 and TRBJ2-1, the full variable domain is DAMVIQNPRYQVTQFGKPVTLSCSQTLNHNVMYWYQQKSSQAPKLLFHYYDKDFNNEADTPDNFQSRRPNTSFCFLDIRSPGLGDTAMYLCATSRDLTVSYNEQFFGPGTRLTVL.

The rearrangement joins TRBV4-1 to TRBJ2-1, with 8 nucleotides matching TRBD2. Per the germline V gene, CDR1 is MGHRA and CDR2 is YSYEKL. J lost 4 bases, V lost 2 bases, and 4 bases had no gene match. The CDR3 length is 15 residues. The CDR3 DNA reads TGCGCCAGCAGCCAAACTAGCGGCCAATACAATGAGCAGTTCTTC. Translating gives CASSQTSGQYNEQFF.

This sequence joins TRBV7-2 and TRBJ1-1; D ambiguous. Deletions cut 5 bases from V and 4 bases from J, with 17 bases between. Looked up from germline, CDR1 is SGHTA and CDR2 is FQGNSA. The CDR3 is made up of 15 amino acids. The CDR3 protein is CASSLVGRVGTEAFF. CDR3 in DNA: TGTGCCAGCAGCCTCGTCGGGAGGGTGGGCACTGAAGCTTTCTTT. The whole variable domain, remainder taken from reference TRBV7-2 and TRBJ1-1, is GAGVSQSPSNKVTEKGKDVELRCDPISGHTALYWYRQSLGQGLEFLIYFQGNSAPDKSGLPSDRFSAERTGGSVSTLTIQRTQQEDSAVYLCASSLVGRVGTEAFFGQGTRLTVV.

This chain links TRBV7-8 with TRBJ1-1, with D perhaps TRBD1 (5 bases). The CDR3 sequence is 15 residues long. Trimming took 1 base from V and 4 from J, leaving 13 bases between them. Germline CDR1 is SGHVS and CDR2 is FQNEAQ. CDR3 coding DNA: TGTGCCAGCAGCTTAGTTTGGGAGGGACCCACTGAAGCTTTCTTT. Its protein is CASSLVWEGPTEAFF.

V gene TRBV4-3 combines with J gene TRBJ2-5; 13 positions match TRBD2. From germline, CDR1 is LGHNA and CDR2 YSLEER. The V and J ends lost 3 bases and 6 bases, in that order; junction bases with no gene match: 13. The CDR3 sequence is 18 residues long. CDR3: CASSQNIPLAGGPKTQYF. The DNA for the CDR3 is TGCGCCAGCAGCCAGAACATCCCACTAGCGGGGGGGCCGAAGACCCAGTACTTC.

The J gene is TRBJ1-1, the V gene TRBV28, with no clear D. There are 13 residues in the CDR3. Germline lookup yields CDR1 MDHEN and CDR2 SYDVKM. The V gene lost 6 bases and the J gene lost 1 base, with 9 bases spanning the gap. The CDR3 bases are TGTGCCAGCAGCATTTCACAGAACACTGAAGCTTTCTTT. Protein sequence: CASSISQNTEAFF.

CDR3 residues: CASSLGTGFGTGELFF. Here the CDR3 DNA reads TGTGCCAGCAGCTTGGGTACAGGGTTCGGCACCGGGGAGCTGTTTTTT. The chain carries TRBV13 and TRBJ2-2; possibly TRBD1 for D (6 bases). This CDR3 region has 16 residues. Trimming removed 3 bases at V and 4 bases at J, with 15 bases between. The germline V gene has CDR1 PRHDT and CDR2 FYEKMQ (reference sequence).

The chain has TRBV29-1 and TRBJ1-6; tentative D call: TRBD1 (5 bases). Per the germline V gene, CDR1 is SQVTM and CDR2 is ANQGSEA. V gave up 3 bases and J gave up 8 bases, with 11 bases separating them. This CDR3 spans 13 amino acids. The CDR3 here is CSVDLGGDSPLHF. The CDR3 nucleotides are TGCAGCGTTGACCTGGGAGGGGATTCACCCCTCCACTTT.

V is TRBV28 and J is TRBJ1-4; TRBD1 is a possible D gene (6 bases). The V gene's germline CDR1 is MDHEN and CDR2 SYDVKM. The length of the CDR3 is 15 residues. Trimming pared 6 bases from V and 4 bases from J, leaving 15 bases between. CDR3 in DNA: TGTGCCAGCAGCCCTCATCAGGGGAATAATGAAAAACTGTTTTTT. Translating it yields CASSPHQGNNEKLFF.

V is TRBV19 and J is TRBJ2-2; 10 bases are a match to TRBD1. The V gene end was trimmed by 8 bases and the J gene end by 1 base; junction bases not matched to a gene: 4. The CDR3 sequence is 15 residues long. Germline CDR1 and CDR2: LNHDA and SQIVND (reference sequence). CDR3 nucleotide sequence: TGTGCCAGTGGGGGACAGGGGCGGAACACCGGGGAGCTGTTTTTT. It is translated as CASGGQGRNTGELFF.

J is TRBJ2-7 and V is TRBV2, with D possibly TRBD1 on 8 matching bases. CDR1 and CDR2 (germline): SNHLY, FYNNEI. V lost 3 bases to trimming and J lost 2 bases, with 20 bases between them. This CDR3 spans 17 amino acids. The CDR3 bases are TGTGCCAGCAGTGATCTGGGGAGGGACAGGTTAACCTACGAGCAGTACTTC. Translated: CASSDLGRDRLTYEQYF.

The gene calls are TRBV5-1 and TRBJ1-2; D ambiguous. Germline V CDR1 and CDR2: SGHRS, YFSETQ. V was trimmed by 1 base and J by 4 bases, leaving 8 bases between them. CDR3 length: 13 amino acids. DNA of the CDR3: TGCGCCAGCAGCTTGTCTAGGATCTATGGCTACACCTTC. Translating it yields CASSLSRIYGYTF.

The V and J genes are TRBV29-1 and TRBJ1-2; 9 bases map to TRBD1. Losses at the gene ends were 6 bases for V and 0 bases for J; bases not matched to a gene: 14. CDR1 is SQVTM and CDR2 is ANQGSEA in the germline V gene. CDR3 length: 17 amino acids. CDR3 sequence (DNA): TGCAGCGTACCGGGACAGGGAGGAGGGGGAGCTAACTATGGCTACACCTTC. Amino acid sequence: CSVPGQGGGGANYGYTF.

This chain joins TRBV29-1 and TRBJ2-3; 7 nucleotides align to TRBD2. The junction had 9 bases not matched to a gene; V was cut back by 4 bases and J by 2 bases. Germline V lookup: CDR1 SQVTM, CDR2 ANQGSEA. The CDR3 runs to 15 residues. In DNA, the CDR3 is TGCAGCGTTGGGCACAGCGGGGTACTCACAGATACGCAGTATTTT. It is translated as CSVGHSGVLTDTQYF.

V gene TRBV13 combines with J gene TRBJ2-1; D might be TRBD2 (6 bases). Germline CDR1 is PRHDT and CDR2 is FYEKMQ (reference sequence). CDR3 length equals 15 residues. Between the trimmed V and J ends, which lost 2 bases and 8 bases, there was a span of 16 bases. This CDR3 reads CASSLFREERDEQFF. In nucleotides, the CDR3 is TGTGCCAGCAGCTTATTCAGGGAGGAACGCGATGAGCAGTTCTTC.

This rearrangement joins TRBV27 to TRBJ1-3, with 7 positions matching TRBD1. Germline CDR1 MNHEY, CDR2 SMNVEV (reference sequence). The CDR3 contains 13 residues. Germline trimming cut 5 bases from V and 7 bases from J; bases unmatched to any gene: 5. The CDR3 is CASSRQGRNTIYF. DNA for the CDR3: TGTGCCAGCAGTAGACAGGGTCGCAACACCATATATTTT.

J is TRBJ2-7 and V is TRBV7-2; 14 positions match TRBD2. The V gene end was trimmed by 0 bases and the J gene end by 12 bases; junction bases not matched to a gene: 13. This CDR3 contains 17 residues. Germline CDR1 reads SGHTA; CDR2 reads FQGNSA. This CDR3 is CASSLAPLTSGGVSRYF. The CDR3 DNA sequence: TGTGCCAGCAGCTTAGCCCCCCTGACTAGCGGGGGGGTCTCGAGGTACTTC.

The chain employs TRBV15 and TRBJ2-5; no clear D. This CDR3 is built from 13 residues. The V and J ends lost 1 base and 2 bases respectively, with 5 bases between them. The germline CDR1 and CDR2 sequences are LNHNV and YYDKDF (reference sequence). The CDR3 sequence is CATSRGQQETQYF. As DNA, the CDR3 is TGTGCCACCAGCAGAGGACAACAAGAGACCCAGTACTTC.

There are a few counts of this clone. The chain carries TRBV4-1 and TRBJ1-2; unclear D gene. Trimming took off 3 bases at V and 5 bases at J, with 19 bases between the two ends. CDR1 MGHRA and CDR2 YSYEKL come from the germline V gene. The CDR3 is 16 amino acids. CDR3 protein: CASSHIEETGIYGYTF. The CDR3 DNA reads TGCGCCAGCAGCCACATAGAAGAGACGGGAATTTATGGCTACACCTTC.